This paragraph covers one T cell receptor beta chain sequence. Measured with immunoSEQ multiplex PCR; TCRdb has only the in-frame clones, and not every one. The sample includes hundreds of thousands of clones, around nine tenths of them seen just once. The CDR3 totals 17 residues. The entry originates in a study of shared T cell receptors in the human thymus. These data were also filed under a second study, of human thymus T cells. That source notes: Donation was from healthy Finnish infants who were having corrective surgery that addressed congenital heart defects. The thymus tissue came from resections taken during corrective heart surgery. Thymic and blood repertoires appeared to show biased V and J gene usage. What related research reported was that thymic repertoires overlapped highly among unrelated individuals.

The sample was thymocytes. This sequence originates from a boy in the first two years of life with a congenital heart defect. The chain carries TRBV21-1 and TRBJ2-1; the table's D call, TRBD2, was not checked against the DNA. TRBV21-1 is labeled a pseudogene. CDR3 amino acids: CASSKDEAGGPYNEQFF. The CDR3 DNA reads TGTGCCAGCAGCAAAGATGAAGCGGGAGGGCCCTACAATGAGCAGTTCTTC.